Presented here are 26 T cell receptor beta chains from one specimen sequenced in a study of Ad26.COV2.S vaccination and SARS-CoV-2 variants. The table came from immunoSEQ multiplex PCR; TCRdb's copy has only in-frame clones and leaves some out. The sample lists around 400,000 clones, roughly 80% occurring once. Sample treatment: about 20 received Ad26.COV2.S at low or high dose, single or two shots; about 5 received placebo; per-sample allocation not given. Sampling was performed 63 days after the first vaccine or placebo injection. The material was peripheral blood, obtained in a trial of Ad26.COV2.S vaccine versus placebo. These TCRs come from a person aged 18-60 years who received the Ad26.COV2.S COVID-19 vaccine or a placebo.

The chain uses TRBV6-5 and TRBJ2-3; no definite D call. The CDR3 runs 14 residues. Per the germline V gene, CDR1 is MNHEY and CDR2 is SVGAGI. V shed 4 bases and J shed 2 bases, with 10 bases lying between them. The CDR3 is CASSFDQTTDTQYF. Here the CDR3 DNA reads TGTGCCAGCAGTTTCGACCAGACCACAGATACGCAGTATTTT.

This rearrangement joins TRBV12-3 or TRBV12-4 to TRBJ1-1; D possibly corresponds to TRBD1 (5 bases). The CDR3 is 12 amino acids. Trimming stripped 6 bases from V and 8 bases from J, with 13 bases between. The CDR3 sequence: CASRPGRGEAFF. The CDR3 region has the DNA TGTGCCAGCAGGCCCGGGAGGGGAGAAGCTTTCTTT.

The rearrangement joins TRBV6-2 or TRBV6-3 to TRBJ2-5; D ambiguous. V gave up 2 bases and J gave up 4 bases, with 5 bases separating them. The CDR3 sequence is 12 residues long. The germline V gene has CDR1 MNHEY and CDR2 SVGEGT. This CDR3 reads CASSYHPETQYF. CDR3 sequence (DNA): TGTGCCAGCAGTTACCACCCAGAGACCCAGTACTTC.

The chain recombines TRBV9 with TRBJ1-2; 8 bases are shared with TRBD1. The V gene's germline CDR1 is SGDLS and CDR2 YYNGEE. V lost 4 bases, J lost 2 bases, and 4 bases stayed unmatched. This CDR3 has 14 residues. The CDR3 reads CASSLRTGNYGYTF. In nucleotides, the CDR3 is TGTGCCAGCAGCTTGCGGACAGGGAACTATGGCTACACCTTC.

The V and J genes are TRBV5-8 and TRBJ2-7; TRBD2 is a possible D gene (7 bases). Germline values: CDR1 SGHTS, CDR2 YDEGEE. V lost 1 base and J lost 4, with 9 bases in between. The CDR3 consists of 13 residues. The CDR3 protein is CASSLRGGYEQYF. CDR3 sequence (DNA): TGTGCCAGCAGCTTGAGGGGGGGTTACGAGCAGTACTTC.

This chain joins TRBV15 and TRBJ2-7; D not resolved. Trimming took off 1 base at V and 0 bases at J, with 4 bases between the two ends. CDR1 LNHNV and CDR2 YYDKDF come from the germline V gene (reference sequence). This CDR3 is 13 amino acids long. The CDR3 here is CATSRVGSYEQYF. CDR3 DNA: TGTGCCACCAGCAGAGTGGGCTCCTACGAGCAGTACTTC.

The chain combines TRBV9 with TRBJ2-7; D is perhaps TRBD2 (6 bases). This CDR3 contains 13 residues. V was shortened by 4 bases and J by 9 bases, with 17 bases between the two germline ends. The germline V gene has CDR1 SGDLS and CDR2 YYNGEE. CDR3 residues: CASSPQGGMGQYF. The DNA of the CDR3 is TGTGCCAGCAGCCCCCAGGGCGGGATGGGGCAGTACTTC. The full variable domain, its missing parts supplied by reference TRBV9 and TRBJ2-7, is DSGVTQTPKHLITATGQRVTLRCSPRSGDLSVYWYQQSLDQGLQFLIQYYNGEERAKGNILERFSAQQFPDLHSELNLSSLELGDSALYFCASSPQGGMGQYFGPGTRLTVT.

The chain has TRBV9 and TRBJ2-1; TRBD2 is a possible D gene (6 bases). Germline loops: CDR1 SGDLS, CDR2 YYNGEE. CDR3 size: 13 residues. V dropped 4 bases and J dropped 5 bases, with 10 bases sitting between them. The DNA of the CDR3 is TGTGCCAGCAGCCCGCGGGACGACAATGAGCAGTTCTTC. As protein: CASSPRDDNEQFF.

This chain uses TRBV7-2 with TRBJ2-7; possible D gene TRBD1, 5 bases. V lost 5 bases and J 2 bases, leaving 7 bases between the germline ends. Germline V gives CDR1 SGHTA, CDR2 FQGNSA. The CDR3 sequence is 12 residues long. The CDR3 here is CASSTGTYEQYF. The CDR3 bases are TGTGCCAGCAGCACAGGAACCTACGAGCAGTACTTC.

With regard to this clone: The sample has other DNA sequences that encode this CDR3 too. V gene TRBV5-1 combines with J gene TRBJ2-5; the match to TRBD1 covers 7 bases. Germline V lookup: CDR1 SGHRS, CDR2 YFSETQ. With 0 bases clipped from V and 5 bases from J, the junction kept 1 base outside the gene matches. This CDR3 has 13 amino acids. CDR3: CASSLEGGETQYF. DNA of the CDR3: TGCGCCAGCAGCTTGGAAGGGGGCGAGACCCAGTACTTC.

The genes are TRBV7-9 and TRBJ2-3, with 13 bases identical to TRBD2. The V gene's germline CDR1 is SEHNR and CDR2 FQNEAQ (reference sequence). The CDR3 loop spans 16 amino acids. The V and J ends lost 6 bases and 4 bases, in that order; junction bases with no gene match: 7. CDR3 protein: CASRPGTSGVADTQYF. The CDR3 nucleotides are TGTGCCAGCAGGCCAGGGACTAGCGGGGTTGCAGATACGCAGTATTTT.

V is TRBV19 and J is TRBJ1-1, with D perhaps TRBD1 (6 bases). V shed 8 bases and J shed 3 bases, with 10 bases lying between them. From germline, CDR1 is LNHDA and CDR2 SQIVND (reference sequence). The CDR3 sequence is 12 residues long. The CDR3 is CASSTGHTEAFF. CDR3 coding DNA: TGTGCCAGTTCAACAGGGCACACTGAAGCTTTCTTT.

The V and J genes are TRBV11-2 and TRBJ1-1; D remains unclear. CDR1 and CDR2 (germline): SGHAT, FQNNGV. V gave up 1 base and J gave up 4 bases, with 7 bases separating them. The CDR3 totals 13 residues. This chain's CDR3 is CASSLGIGTEAFF. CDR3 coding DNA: TGTGCCAGCAGCTTAGGCATTGGCACTGAAGCTTTCTTT.

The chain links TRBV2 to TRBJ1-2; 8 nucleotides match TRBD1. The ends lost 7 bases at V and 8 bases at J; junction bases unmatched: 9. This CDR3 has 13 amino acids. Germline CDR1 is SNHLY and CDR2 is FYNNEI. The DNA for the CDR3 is TGTGCCAGCAAAGAGGACAGGGTTTACGGCTACACCTTC. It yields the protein CASKEDRVYGYTF.

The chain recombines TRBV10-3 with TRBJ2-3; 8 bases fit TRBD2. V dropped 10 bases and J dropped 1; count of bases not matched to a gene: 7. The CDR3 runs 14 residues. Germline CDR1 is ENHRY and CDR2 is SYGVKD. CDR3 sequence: CATTTAGGTDTQYF. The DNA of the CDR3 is TGTGCCACTACCACAGCGGGGGGCACAGATACGCAGTATTTT.

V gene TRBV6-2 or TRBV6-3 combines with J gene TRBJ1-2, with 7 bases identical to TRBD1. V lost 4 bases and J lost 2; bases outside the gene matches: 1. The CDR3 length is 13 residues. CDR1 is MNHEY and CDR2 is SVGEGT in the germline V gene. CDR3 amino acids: CASSWTGNYGYTF. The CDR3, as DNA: TGTGCCAGCAGTTGGACAGGCAACTATGGCTACACCTTC.

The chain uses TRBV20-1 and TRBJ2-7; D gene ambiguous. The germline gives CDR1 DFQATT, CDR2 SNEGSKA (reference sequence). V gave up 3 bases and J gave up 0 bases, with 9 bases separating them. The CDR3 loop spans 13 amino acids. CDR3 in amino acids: CSASYVSSYEQYF. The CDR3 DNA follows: TGCAGTGCTAGTTATGTTAGCTCCTACGAGCAGTACTTC.

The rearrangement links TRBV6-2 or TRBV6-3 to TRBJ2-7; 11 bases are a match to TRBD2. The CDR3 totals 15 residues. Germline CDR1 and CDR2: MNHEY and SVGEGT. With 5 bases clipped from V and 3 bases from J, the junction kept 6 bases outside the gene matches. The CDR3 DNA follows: TGTGCCAGCAGTGGGGGGACTAGCGGTAGCTACGAGCAGTACTTC. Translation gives CASSGGTSGSYEQYF.

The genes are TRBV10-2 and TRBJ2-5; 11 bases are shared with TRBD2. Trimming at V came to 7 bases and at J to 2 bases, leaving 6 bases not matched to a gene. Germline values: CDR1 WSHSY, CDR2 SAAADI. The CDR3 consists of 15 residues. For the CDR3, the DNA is TGCGCCAGCAAAAGGGGACTAGCGGCGCAAGAGACCCAGTACTTC. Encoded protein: CASKRGLAAQETQYF.

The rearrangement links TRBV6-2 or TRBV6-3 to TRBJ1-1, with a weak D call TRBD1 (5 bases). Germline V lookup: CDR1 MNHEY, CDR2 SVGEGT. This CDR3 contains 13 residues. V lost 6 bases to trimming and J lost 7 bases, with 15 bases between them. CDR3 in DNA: TGTGCCAGCAGCCATGATAGGGGTTTTGAAGCTTTCTTT. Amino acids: CASSHDRGFEAFF.

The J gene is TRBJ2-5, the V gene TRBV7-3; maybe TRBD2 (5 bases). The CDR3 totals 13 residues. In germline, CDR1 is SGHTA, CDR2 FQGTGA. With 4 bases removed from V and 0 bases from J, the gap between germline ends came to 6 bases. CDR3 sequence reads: CASSSGNQETQYF. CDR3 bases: TGTGCCAGCAGCTCGGGAAACCAAGAGACCCAGTACTTC. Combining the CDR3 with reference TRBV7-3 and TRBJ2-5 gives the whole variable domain GAGVSQTPSNKVTEKGKYVELRCDPISGHTALYWYRQSLGQGPEFLIYFQGTGAADDSGLPNDRFFAVRPEGSVSTLKIQRTERGDSAVYLCASSSGNQETQYFGPGTRLLVL.

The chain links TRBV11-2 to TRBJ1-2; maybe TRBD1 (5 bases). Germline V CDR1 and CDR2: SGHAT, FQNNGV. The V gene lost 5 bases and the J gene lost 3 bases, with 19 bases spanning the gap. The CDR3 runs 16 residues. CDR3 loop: CASSPPYARVDYGYTF. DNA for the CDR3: TGTGCCAGCAGCCCCCCTTACGCCAGGGTGGACTATGGCTACACCTTC.

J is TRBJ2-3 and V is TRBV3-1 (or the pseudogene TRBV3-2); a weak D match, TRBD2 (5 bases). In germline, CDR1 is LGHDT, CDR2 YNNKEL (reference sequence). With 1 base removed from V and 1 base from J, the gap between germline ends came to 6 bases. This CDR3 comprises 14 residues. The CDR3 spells CASSQGRGTDTQYF. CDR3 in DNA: TGTGCCAGCAGCCAAGGGCGGGGCACAGATACGCAGTATTTT.

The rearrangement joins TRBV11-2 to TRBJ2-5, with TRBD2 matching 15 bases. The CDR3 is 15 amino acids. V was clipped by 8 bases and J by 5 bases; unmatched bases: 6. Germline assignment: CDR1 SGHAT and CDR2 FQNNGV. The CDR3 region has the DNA TGTGCCAGCGATAGGGGACTAGCGGGAGGCGAGACCCAGTACTTC. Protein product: CASDRGLAGGETQYF.

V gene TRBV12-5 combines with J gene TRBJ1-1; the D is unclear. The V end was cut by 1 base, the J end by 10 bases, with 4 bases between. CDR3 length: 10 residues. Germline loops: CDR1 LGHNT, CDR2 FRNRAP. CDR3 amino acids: CASGLGRAFF. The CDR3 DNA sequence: TGTGCTAGTGGTTTGGGTCGAGCTTTCTTT.

Here the CDR3 DNA reads TGCGCCAGCAGCCAAGATCGGGGGACAGGGCTCGAGCAGTACTTC. Amino acid sequence: CASSQDRGTGLEQYF. The chain links TRBV4-3 to TRBJ2-7, with TRBD1 identical over 9 bases. Germline V gene sequence: CDR1 LGHNA, CDR2 YSLEER. V was clipped by 0 bases and J by 6 bases; unmatched bases: 6. CDR3 length equals 15 residues.